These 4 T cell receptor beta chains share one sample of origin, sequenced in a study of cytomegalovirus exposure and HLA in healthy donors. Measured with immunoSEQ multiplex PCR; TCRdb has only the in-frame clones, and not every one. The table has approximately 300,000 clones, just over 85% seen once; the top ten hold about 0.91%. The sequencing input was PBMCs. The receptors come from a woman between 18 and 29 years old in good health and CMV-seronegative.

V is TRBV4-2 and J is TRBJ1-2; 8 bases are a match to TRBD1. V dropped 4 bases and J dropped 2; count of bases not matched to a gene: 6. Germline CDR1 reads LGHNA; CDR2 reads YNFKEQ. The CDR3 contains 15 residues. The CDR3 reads CASSLSDRENYGYTF. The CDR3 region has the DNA TGTGCCAGCAGCCTATCGGACAGGGAAAACTATGGCTACACCTTC.

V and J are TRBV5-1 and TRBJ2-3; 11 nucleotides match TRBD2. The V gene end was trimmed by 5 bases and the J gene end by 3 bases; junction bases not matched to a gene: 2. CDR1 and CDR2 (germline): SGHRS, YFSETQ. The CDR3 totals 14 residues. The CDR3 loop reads CASRLAGATDTQYF. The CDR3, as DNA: TGCGCCAGCAGACTAGCGGGGGCGACAGATACGCAGTATTTT.

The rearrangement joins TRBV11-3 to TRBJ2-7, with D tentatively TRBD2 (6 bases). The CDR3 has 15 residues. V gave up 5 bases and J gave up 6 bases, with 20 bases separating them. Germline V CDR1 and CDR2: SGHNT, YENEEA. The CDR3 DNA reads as TGTGCCAGCAGCCGCGCGGGGTCGATCCCCGGCGAGCAGTACTTC. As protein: CASSRAGSIPGEQYF.

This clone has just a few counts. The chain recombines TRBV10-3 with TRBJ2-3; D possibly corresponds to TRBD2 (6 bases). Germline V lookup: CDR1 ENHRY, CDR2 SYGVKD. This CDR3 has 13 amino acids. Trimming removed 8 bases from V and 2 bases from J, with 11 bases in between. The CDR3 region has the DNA TGTGCCATCGGGAGCGGGCTCACAGATACGCAGTATTTT. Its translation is CAIGSGLTDTQYF.